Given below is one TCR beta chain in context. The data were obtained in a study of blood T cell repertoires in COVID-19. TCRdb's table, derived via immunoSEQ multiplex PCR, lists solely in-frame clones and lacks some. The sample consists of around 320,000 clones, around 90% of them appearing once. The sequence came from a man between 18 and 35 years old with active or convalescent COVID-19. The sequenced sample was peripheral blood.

In nucleotides, the CDR3 is TGTGCCATTCGTTCGGGCAGGGACTACGAGCAGTACTTC. This codes for CAIRSGRDYEQYF. J is TRBJ2-7 and V is TRBV10-3, with D perhaps TRBD1 (5 bases). The CDR3 covers 13 residues. The V gene's germline CDR1 is ENHRY and CDR2 SYGVKD. Trimming removed 9 bases from V and 3 bases from J, with 15 bases in between.